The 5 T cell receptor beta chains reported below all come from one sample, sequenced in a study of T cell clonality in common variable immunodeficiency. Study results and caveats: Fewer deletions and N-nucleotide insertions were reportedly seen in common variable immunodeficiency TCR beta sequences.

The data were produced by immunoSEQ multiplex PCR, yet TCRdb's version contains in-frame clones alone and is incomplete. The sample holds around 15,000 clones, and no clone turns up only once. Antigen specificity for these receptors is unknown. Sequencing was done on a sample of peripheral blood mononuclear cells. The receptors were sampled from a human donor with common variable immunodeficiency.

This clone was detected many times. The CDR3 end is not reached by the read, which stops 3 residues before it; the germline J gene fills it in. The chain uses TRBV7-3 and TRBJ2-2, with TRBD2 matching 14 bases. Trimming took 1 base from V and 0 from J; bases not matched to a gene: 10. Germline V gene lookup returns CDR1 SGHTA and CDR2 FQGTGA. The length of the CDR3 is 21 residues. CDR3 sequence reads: CASSLKSTTSGGVANTGELFF. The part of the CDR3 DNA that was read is TGTGCCAGCAGCTTAAAGAGTACGACTAGCGGGGGGGTTGCGAACACCGGGGAG.

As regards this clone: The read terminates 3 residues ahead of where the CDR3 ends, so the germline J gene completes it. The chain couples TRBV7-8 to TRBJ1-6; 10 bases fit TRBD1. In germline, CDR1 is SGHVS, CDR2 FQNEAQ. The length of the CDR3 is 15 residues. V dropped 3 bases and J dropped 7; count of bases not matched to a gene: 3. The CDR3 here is CASSFRDRGNSPLHF. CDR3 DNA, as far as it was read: TGTGCCAGCAGCTTCCGGGACAGGGGAAATTCACCC.

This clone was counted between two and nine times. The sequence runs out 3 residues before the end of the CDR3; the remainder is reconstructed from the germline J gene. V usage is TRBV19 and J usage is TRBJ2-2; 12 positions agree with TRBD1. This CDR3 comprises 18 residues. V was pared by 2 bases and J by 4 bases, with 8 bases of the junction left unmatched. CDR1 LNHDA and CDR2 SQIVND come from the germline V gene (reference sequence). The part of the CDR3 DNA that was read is TGTGCCAGTAGTATACCCCGGGACAGGGGGCGCGGCACCGGGGAG. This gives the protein CASSIPRDRGRGTGE. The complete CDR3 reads CASSIPRDRGRGTGELFF.

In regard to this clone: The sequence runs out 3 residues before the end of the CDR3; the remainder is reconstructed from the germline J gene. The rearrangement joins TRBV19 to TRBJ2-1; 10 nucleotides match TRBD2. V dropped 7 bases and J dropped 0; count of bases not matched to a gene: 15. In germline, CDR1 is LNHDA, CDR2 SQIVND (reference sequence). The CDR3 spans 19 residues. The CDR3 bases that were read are TGTGCCAGTACCAACGGGGGGACTAGCGTACTCAGCTCCTACAATGAG. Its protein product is CASTNGGTSVLSSYNE. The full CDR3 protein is CASTNGGTSVLSSYNEQFF.

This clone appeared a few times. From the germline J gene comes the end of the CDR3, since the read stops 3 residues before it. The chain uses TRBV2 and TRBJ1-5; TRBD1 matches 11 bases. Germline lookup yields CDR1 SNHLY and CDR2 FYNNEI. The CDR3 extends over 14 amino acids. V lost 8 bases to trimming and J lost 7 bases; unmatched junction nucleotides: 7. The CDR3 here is CASHRDRGKQPQHF. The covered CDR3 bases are TGTGCCAGCCACCGGGACAGGGGGAAGCAGCCC.